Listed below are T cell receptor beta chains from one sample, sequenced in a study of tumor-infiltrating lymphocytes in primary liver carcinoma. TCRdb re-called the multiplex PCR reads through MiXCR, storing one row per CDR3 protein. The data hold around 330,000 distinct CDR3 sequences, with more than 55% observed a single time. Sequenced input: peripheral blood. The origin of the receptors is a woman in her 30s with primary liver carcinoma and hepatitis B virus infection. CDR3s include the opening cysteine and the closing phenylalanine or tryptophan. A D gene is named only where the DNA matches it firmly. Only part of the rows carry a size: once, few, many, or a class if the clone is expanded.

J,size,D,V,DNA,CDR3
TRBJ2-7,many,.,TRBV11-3,TGTGCCAGCAGCCTAGAACTGGGAAGCTCCTACGAGCAGTACTTC,CASSLELGSSYEQYF
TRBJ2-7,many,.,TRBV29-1,TGCAGCGCTTTAGGACAGAGCTACGAGCAGTACTTC,CSALGQSYEQYF
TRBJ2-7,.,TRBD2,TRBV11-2,TGTGCCAGTAGCTCTAGCGGGTCCTCCCACGAGCAGTACTTC,CASSSSGSSHEQYF
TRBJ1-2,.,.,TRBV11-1,TGTGTCACCAGACCTTCGTCCGGGACGTCCTATGGCTACACCTTC,CVTRPSSGTSYGYTF
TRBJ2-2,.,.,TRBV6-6,TGTGCCAGCAGTACACCCTTAGGGGGGTACGGGGAGCTGTTTTTT,CASSTPLGGYGELFF
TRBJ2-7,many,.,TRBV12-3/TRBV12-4,TGTGCCAGCAGCCCACGGTCTTTAGAGATCTACGAGCAGTACTTC,CASSPRSLEIYEQYF
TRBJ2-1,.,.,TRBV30,TGTGTCTGGAGTGTAGATGGATGGGGCAATGAGCAGCTCTTC,CVWSVDGWGNEQLF
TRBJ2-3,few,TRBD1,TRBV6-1,TGTGCCAGCAGAGCACCGGGACAGGGGGAAAACTGGGATACGCAGTATTTT,CASRAPGQGENWDTQYF
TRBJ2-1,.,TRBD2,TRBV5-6,TGTGCCAGCAGCTTCCTTACTGGCGGGAGGACTTATAATGAGCAGTTCTTC,CASSFLTGGRTYNEQFF
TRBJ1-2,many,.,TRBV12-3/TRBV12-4,TGTGCCAGCAGTTTAGGTGTAGTGTATGGCTACACCTTC,CASSLGVVYGYTF
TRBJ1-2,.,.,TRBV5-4,TGTGCCAGCAGCTTGCAGAACAGGATGGCTAACTATGGCTACACCTTC,CASSLQNRMANYGYTF
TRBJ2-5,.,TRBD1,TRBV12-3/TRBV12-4,TGTGCCAGCAGTGGCCGGGACAGGGGACAAGAGACCCAGTACTTC,CASSGRDRGQETQYF
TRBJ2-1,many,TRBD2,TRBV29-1,TGCAGCGCAACTTGGACTAGCGGGACTAATGAGCAGTTCTTC,CSATWTSGTNEQFF
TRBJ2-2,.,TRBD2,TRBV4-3,TGCGCCAGCAGCCAAACTGGCCTAGCGGGAGGTGACTCCGGGGAGCCTTTTTTT,CASSQTGLAGGDSGEPFF
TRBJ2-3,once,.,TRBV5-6,TGTACCAGCAGCTTGAGGACAGATACGCAGTATTTT,CTSSLRTDTQYF
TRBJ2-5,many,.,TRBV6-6,TGTGCCAGCAGAAGGGGGGAGCTGGCAGAGACCCAGTACTTC,CASRRGELAETQYF
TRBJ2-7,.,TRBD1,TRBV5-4,TGTGCCAGCAGCTTGCCCGGGACAGGAGTCTACGAGCAGTACTTC,CASSLPGTGVYEQYF
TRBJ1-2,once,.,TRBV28,TGTGCCAGCAGTTTCCCTTCGGACGTCCTCTATGGCTACACCTTC,CASSFPSDVLYGYTF
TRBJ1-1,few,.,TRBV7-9,TGTGCCAGCAGCCCCCCTACAGTATTGGAAGCTTTCTTT,CASSPPTVLEAFF
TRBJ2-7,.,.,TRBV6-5,TGTGCCAACAGTCCCGACAACACCTACGAGCAGTACTTC,CANSPDNTYEQYF
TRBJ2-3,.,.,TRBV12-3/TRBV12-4,TGTGCCAGCAGCCTAACTCCGGGCTGGAATACGCAGTATTTT,CASSLTPGWNTQYF
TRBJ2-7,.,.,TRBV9,TGTGCCAGCAGCGTAGGTTCAGGAGGGAGCTCCTGCGAGCAGTACTTC,CASSVGSGGSSCEQYF
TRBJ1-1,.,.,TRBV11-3,TGTGCCAGCGTACGCATGGGCACTGAAGCTTTCTTT,CASVRMGTEAFF
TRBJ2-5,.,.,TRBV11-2,TGTGCCAGCAGCTTCCCCGACAGGGGATTAGCGGGACAAGAGACCCGGTACTTC,CASSFPDRGLAGQETRYF
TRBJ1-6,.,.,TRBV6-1,TGTGCCAGCAGTGATTCCAGGGCGGATTCACCCCTCCACTTT,CASSDSRADSPLHF
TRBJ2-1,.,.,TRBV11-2,TGTGCTAGCGGCTTCGGGGGGCATGAGCAGTTCTTC,CASGFGGHEQFF
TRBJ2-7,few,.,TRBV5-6,TGTGCCAGCAGCTTGTACGCGTCCAACTACGAGCAGTACTTC,CASSLYASNYEQYF
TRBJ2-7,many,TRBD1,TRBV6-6,TGTGCCAGCAGATCTGCCGGGACAGGGGGCGACGAGCAGTACTTC,CASRSAGTGGDEQYF
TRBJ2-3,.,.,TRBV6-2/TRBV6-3,TGTGCCAGCAGTGGGGGACCATCAAATACGCAGTATTTT,CASSGGPSNTQYF
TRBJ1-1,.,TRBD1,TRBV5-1,TGCACCAGCAGCGCCGGGACAGGGGGATGGAACACTGAAGCTTTCTTT,CTSSAGTGGWNTEAFF
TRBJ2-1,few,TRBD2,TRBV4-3,TGCGCCAGCAGCCAAGATCGGGGACTAGCGGGGTACAATGAGCAGTTCTTC,CASSQDRGLAGYNEQFF
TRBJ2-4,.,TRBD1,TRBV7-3,TGTGCCAGCAGCGCCACAGGGACAGCGAACATTCAGTACTTC,CASSATGTANIQYF
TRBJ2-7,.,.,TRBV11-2,TGTGCCAGCAGCTGGGACCCATGGGGGGAGCAGTACTTC,CASSWDPWGEQYF
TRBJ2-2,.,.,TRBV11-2,TGTACCAGCAGTTCAGTCGCCGAGGCGGCCACCGGGGAGCTGTTTTTT,CTSSSVAEAATGELFF
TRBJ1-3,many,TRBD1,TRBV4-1,TGCGCCAGCAGCCAAATACAGGGGGCGCCTGGAAACACCATATATTTT,CASSQIQGAPGNTIYF
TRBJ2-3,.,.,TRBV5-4,TGTGCCAGCGGAACAGGCACAGATACGCAGTATTTT,CASGTGTDTQYF
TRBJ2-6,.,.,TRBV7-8,TGTGCCAGCAAGGGAGGACCGCGTACCTCTGGGGCCAACGTCCTGACTTTC,CASKGGPRTSGANVLTF
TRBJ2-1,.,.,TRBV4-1,TGCGCCAGCAGCCAAGATCTCTACAGTGGGCAGTTCTTC,CASSQDLYSGQFF
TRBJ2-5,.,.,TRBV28,TGTGCCAGCAGTTCACAGCACCAAGAGACCCAGTACTTC,CASSSQHQETQYF
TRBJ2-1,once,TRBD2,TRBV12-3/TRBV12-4,TGTGCCAGCAGTTTAGTCCCGAACGGGAGGGCCTACAATGAGCAGTTCTTC,CASSLVPNGRAYNEQFF
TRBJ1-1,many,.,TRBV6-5,TGTGCCAGCAGTTACGGTAACAGGAACACTGAAGCTTTCTTT,CASSYGNRNTEAFF
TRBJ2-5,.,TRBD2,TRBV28,TGTGCCAGCAGTTTACGTTTATCTCCTGCTAGCGGAGGGGAAGAGACCCAGTACTTC,CASSLRLSPASGGEETQYF
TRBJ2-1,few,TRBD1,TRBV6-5,TGTGCCAGCAGTTACGGGACAGGGAACTACAATGAGCAGTTCTTC,CASSYGTGNYNEQFF
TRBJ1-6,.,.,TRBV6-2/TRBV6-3,TGTGCCAGCTCGGAGAATCGATATAATTCACCCCTCCACTTT,CASSENRYNSPLHF
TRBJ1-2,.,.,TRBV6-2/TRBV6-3,TGTGCCAGCACCGCGGGACCGAACGGCTACACCTTC,CASTAGPNGYTF
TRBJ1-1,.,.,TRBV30,TGTGCCTGGAGTATAAGGGGTGTTTGGACTGAAGCTTTCTTT,CAWSIRGVWTEAFF
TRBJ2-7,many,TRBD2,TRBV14,TGTGCCAGCAGCCCACCAGCGGGAGGCTACTACGAGCAGTACTTC,CASSPPAGGYYEQYF
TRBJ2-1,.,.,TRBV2,TGTGCCAGCAGCGGGCCGGGACGCATTAGGGTTGAGCAGTTCTTC,CASSGPGRIRVEQFF
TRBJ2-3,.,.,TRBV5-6,TGTGCCAGCAGCTTAGGACAGCAACCGTCTCAAAACACAGATACGCAGTATTTT,CASSLGQQPSQNTDTQYF
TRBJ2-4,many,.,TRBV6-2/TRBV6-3,TGTGCCAGCAGTCTCAAAAACATTCAGTACTTC,CASSLKNIQYF
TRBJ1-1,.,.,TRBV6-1,TGTGCCAGCACGGCCCCCTGGGACACTGAAGCTTTCTTT,CASTAPWDTEAFF
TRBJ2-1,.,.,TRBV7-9,TGTGCCAGTCACTCCTTTCGGAGCTCCTACAATGAGCAGTTCTTC,CASHSFRSSYNEQFF
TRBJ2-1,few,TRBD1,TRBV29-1,TGCAGCGTTGAAGATCTTGGGACAGGGTACAATGAGCAGTTCTTC,CSVEDLGTGYNEQFF